This T cell receptor beta chain was profiled in a study of blood T cell repertoires in COVID-19. For the study at large: Some COVID-19 samples were acute and others convalescent; all came from the United States, Italy and Spain. From T cells, B-cell-depleted T cells, or PBMCs came the material, which was cDNA or gDNA.

Per the original data handling: Estimated nucleated cell counts came from reference gene primer amplification. This table comes from immunoSEQ multiplex PCR, and its TCRdb copy is limited to in-frame clones, with some not included. V, J and clone size derive from that table, while D and trimming were established from the DNA sequence. The table includes about 33,000 clones, approximately 90% detected once. With 4 bases removed from V and 3 bases from J, the gap between germline ends came to 13 bases. Per the germline V gene, CDR1 is LNHDA and CDR2 is SQIVND (reference sequence). The CDR3 loop spans 15 amino acids.

The rearrangement links TRBV19 to TRBJ1-5; D is perhaps TRBD1 (5 bases). The TCR originated in a woman aged 80 or over with active or convalescent COVID-19. Specimen: peripheral blood. CDR3 in amino acids: CASSTDRGYNQPQHF. In DNA, the CDR3 is TGTGCCAGTAGTACGGATAGGGGATACAATCAGCCCCAGCATTTT.